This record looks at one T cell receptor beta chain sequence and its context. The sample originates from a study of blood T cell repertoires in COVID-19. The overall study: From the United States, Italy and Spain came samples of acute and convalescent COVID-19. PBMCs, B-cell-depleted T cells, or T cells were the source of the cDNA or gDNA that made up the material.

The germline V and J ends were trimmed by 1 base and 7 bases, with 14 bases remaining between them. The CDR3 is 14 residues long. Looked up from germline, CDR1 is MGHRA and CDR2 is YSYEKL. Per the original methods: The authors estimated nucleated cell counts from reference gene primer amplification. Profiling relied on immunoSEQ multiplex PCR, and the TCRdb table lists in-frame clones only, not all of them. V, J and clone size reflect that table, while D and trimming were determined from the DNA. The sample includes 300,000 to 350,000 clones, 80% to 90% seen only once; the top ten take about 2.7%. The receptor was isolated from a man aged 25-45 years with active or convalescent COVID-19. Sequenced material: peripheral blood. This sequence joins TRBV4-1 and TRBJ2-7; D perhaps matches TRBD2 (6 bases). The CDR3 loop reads CASSQAGEAREQYF. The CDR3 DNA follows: TGCGCCAGCAGCCAAGCGGGAGAGGCGAGGGAGCAGTACTTC.